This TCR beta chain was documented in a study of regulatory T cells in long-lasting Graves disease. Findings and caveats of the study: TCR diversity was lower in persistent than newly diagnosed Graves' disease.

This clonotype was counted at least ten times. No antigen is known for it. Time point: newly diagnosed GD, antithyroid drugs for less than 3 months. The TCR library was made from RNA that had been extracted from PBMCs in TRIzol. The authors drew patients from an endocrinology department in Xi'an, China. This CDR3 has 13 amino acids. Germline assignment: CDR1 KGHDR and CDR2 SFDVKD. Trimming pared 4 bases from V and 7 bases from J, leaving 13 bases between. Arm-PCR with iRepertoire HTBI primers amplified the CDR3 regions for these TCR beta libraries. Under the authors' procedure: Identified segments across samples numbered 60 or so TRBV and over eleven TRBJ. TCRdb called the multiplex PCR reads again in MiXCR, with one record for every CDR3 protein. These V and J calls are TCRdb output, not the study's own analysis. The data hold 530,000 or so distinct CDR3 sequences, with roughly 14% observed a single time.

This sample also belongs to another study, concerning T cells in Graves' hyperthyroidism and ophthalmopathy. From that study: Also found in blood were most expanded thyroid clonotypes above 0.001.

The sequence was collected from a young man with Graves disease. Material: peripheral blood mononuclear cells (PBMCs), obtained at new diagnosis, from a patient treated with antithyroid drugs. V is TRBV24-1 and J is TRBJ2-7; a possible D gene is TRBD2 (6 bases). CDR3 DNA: TGTGCCACCAGTGACCGGGGGAGACAGGAGCAGTACTTC. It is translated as CATSDRGRQEQYF.